In this sample, the clone carrying this T cell receptor (beta chain) turned up many times. TCRdb analysed the RT-PCR reads with MiXCR anew, one entry per CDR3 protein. The profile shows fewer than 500,000 distinct CDR3 sequences, 16% of them singletons. The sample belongs to a study of patients and donors after allogeneic stem cell transplantation. Germline V gene lookup returns CDR1 SGHDT and CDR2 YYEEEE. Trimming at V came to 6 bases and at J to 1 base, leaving 10 bases not matched to a gene. This CDR3 has 16 residues. The J gene is TRBJ2-1, the V gene TRBV5-6; 7 bases fit TRBD2. The TCR was taken from a human donor who was either an allogeneic HSCT recipient or a stem cell or donor lymphocyte infusion donor (not recorded which). It is not recorded whose cells these are; they may come from a transplant donor. The sequenced sample was blood, either unsorted or a sorted T cell fraction (not recorded which). The CDR3, as DNA: TGTGCCAGCACCATTAGAGCGCGGGGGTCCTACAATGAGCAGTTCTTC. Encoded protein: CASTIRARGSYNEQFF.